The rows below give T cell receptor beta chains drawn from one sample of a study of OX40 agonist ivuxolimab in advanced cancers. The repertoire was sequenced with immunoSEQ multiplex PCR; TCRdb's copy has only in-frame clones and lacks some. The profile shows 20,000 to 30,000 clones, roughly 85% of them singletons. Sequencing was performed on CD4+ or CD8+ T cells sorted from blood, taken in a trial of the OX40 agonist ivuxolimab. These receptors were taken from an adult with an advanced solid tumor such as melanoma, head and neck, liver or kidney cancer. The CDR3 runs from the conserved cysteine through the conserved F or W. A D gene is named only where the DNA matches it firmly. Clone size is shown for a subset of rows, as once, few, many or a class of expanded clone.

len	d_gene	abundance	v_gene	j_gene	CDR3nt	CDR3aa
12	-	-	TRBV9	TRBJ2-3	TGTGCCAGCAGCGTAGTCGGAGATACGCAGTATTTT	CASSVVGDTQYF
14	-	-	TRBV4-1	TRBJ1-3	TGCGCCAGCAGCCAAGGAAAGCCCGGAAACACCATATATTTT	CASSQGKPGNTIYF
15	-	-	TRBV11-2	TRBJ2-7	TGTGCCAGCAGCTTAGACTACCCGGGACCCTACGAGCAGTACTTC	CASSLDYPGPYEQYF
13	TRBD1	few	TRBV2	TRBJ1-5	TGTGCCAGCAGTTCAGGGGGCTTAAGGCCCCAGCATTTT	CASSSGGLRPQHF
13	-	-	TRBV27	TRBJ2-5	TGTGCCAGCAGTTCCTATTCAGGGGAGACCCAGTACTTC	CASSSYSGETQYF
13	-	-	TRBV10-2	TRBJ2-1	TGCGCCAGCAGTGAAACTAGTCGGAATGAGCAGTTCTTC	CASSETSRNEQFF
13	-	-	TRBV2	TRBJ1-2	TGTGCCAGCAGTGAAGGGCACGGTTATGGCTACACCTTC	CASSEGHGYGYTF
13	-	-	TRBV2	TRBJ2-7	TGTGCCAGCAGGCTCGGGACAATTTACGAGCAGTACTTC	CASRLGTIYEQYF
13	-	once	TRBV19	TRBJ1-1	TGTGCCAGTAGTATACTAGGGAACACTGAAGCTTTCTTT	CASSILGNTEAFF
14	-	-	TRBV28	TRBJ1-5	TGTGCCAGCAGTTTAGGAGAGATCAGGCAGCCCCAGCATTTT	CASSLGEIRQPQHF